Below, one TCR beta chain is given with its context. Per-base qualities were not stored, and no clone one base away is much larger. The library was made by the immunoSEQ multiplex PCR assay. For most patients, genomic DNA was isolated using the Qiagen DNeasy Blood and Tissue Kit and was shipped frozen to Adaptive Biotechnologies for TCR sequencing. High-throughput TCR-beta CDR3 sequencing of genomic DNA from most patients was performed by Adaptive Biotechnologies. Per the original workflow: TCR sequencing data were retrieved from Adaptive's ImmunoSEQ software for 15 to 20 patients, whereas a few other patients were processed with MiXCR and VDJtools. CD4 versus CD8 sorting errors were corrected by removing sequences found in both subsets at a frequency ratio below 5:1. CDR3 nucleotide sequences shared between donor and recipient were removed because the origin of such sequences could not be assigned. To count as alloreactive, a clone needed at least 2-fold expansion over unstimulated cells and a minimum CFSE-low frequency of 0.002% (template counts) or 0.001% (read counts). Clones were considered mappable if detected in sequenced pre-transplant spleen, lymph node, or MLR CFSE-low populations of the donor or recipient. Cumulative frequency of alloreactive clones was calculated as a percentage of all sequences weighted by copy number. Not all clones reach the TCRdb copy of this immuneACCESS table, which keeps in-frame sequences only. Checked studies attribute under half of the gap to unresolved V genes and leave the rest unexplained. The D gene and trimming were derived from the DNA, and the V and J assignments and clone size from that table. In all, the sample holds several thousand clones, and around a third of those were seen once. The top ten hold just over 5% of the sample.

This specimen belongs to a study of graft-versus-host responses after intestinal transplantation (dated by TCRdb to the early 2020s). Background for the entire study: Multivisceral, liver-intestinal, or isolated intestinal transplants were received by the recipients. Every recipient was given anti-thymocyte globulin induction, followed by around three years of maintenance tacrolimus and steroids. After intestinal transplantation, graft-versus-host and host-versus-graft alloreactive T cell clones in the graft, circulation and bone marrow were tracked using bulk TCR-beta CDR3 sequencing. To identify alloreactive clones, pre-transplant mixed lymphocyte reaction products were sequenced and compared with unstimulated pre-transplant donor and recipient T cells. The cohort enrolled about two dozen intestinal transplant recipients including one retransplant, and a few patients lacking pretransplant specimens were excluded. Donor T cell macrochimerism was defined as a peak of at least 4% donor T cells among recipient peripheral blood mononuclear cells. Rather than being sequenced by the commercial service, samples from a few later patients were sequenced in-house on an Illumina MiSeq and processed with MiXCR. The full study reports these points: GvH clones turned up in recipient bone marrow, with some appearing earlier in ileal mucosa or blood, a pattern consistent with an intestinal mucosal origin. Patients with donor T cell macrochimerism had high GvH to HvG T cell clonal ratios in their allografts. Early after transplant, peak levels of circulating GvH clones were found to be associated with declines in HvG clones. Conclusions were limited by the relatively low number and heterogeneity of intestinal transplant patients.

Trimming at the junction amounts to 4 bases on V and 4 bases on J, and the germline ends lie 15 bases apart. The germline V gene specifies SNHLY as CDR1 and FYNNEI as CDR2. The CDR3 contains 15 residues, cysteine and phenylalanine counted. The kept DNA is CDR3 alone, 45 bases in frame from the first base. According to the study, the label for this sample's time point signals: cells obtained before transplantation from donor or recipient. In the mixed lymphocyte reactions, roughly 200,000 CFSE-labeled pre-transplant responders were plated with roughly 200,000 irradiated violet-dye-labeled stimulators and cultured for 5 to 7 days. After the mixed lymphocyte reaction, proliferating CD3+CD4+CFSE-low and CD3+CD8+CFSE-low responder cells were FACS-sorted on a BD Influx sorter.

The sample here was alloreactive CD4+ T cells from a mixed lymphocyte reaction culture, taken before intestinal transplant. The cell subset or site label on this specimen signifies: CFSE-low proliferating T cells sorted from approximately 6-day pre-transplant mixed lymphocyte reaction (GvH or HvG direction). The receptor was isolated from a human patient who received an intestinal transplant. The rearrangement joined TRBV2 to TRBJ2-3, and the D gene may be TRBD2, 6 bases matching. The DNA reads as follows: TGTGCCAGCAGTGCACTGTTGGAGGGCGCAGATACGCAGTATTTT. It translates to CASSALLEGADTQYF.